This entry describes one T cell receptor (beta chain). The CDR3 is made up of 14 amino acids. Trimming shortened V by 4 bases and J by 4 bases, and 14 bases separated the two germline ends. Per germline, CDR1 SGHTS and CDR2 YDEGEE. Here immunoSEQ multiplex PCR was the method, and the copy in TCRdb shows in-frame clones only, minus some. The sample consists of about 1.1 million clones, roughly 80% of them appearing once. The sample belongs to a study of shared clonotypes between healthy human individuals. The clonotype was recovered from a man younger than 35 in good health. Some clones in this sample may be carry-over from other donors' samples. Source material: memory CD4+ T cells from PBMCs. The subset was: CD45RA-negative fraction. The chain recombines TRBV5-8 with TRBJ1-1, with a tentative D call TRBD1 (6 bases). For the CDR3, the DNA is TGTGCCAGCAGCCACTTGAGGGGGACCACTGAAGCTTTCTTT. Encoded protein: CASSHLRGTTEAFF.